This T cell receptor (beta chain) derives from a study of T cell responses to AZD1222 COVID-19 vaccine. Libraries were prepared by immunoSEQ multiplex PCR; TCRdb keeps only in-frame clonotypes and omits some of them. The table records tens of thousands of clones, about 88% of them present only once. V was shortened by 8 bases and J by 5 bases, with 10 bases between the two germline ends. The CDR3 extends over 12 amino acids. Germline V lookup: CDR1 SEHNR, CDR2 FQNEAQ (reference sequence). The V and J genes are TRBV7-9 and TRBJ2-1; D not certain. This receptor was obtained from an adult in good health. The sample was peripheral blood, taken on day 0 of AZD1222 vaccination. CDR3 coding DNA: TGTGCCAGCCCTTTGCGTGACAATGAGCAGTTCTTC. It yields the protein CASPLRDNEQFF.